This T cell receptor (beta chain) was found in a study of blood T cell repertoires in COVID-19. Background on the study: Italy, Spain and the United States were the sources of the convalescent and acute COVID-19 samples.

As processed by the authors: Amplification from reference gene primers served as the basis for estimated nucleated cell counts. Profiling relied on immunoSEQ multiplex PCR, and the TCRdb table lists in-frame clones only, not all of them. The DNA was the basis for D and trimming; V, J and clone size are from that table. The table has about 140,000 clones, roughly 84% seen once; the top ten hold 5.5%. Participants came from under 30 US areas, aged about 18 to 89 years. Participants reported their clinical history, and cohort assignment relied on those reports. Looked up from germline, CDR1 is SGHDN and CDR2 is FVKESK. Trimming removed 1 base from V and 5 bases from J; junction bases left unmatched: 13. This CDR3 has 18 residues.

The sequencing sample was made of PBMCs or T cells enriched from blood (not recorded which). This TCR was recovered from a man aged 35-49 years with acute COVID-19. This chain joins TRBV14 and TRBJ2-5; TRBD2 agrees at 10 bases. The CDR3 reads CASSQVLGAGGPLETQYF. In DNA form, the CDR3 reads TGTGCCAGCAGCCAAGTTTTAGGAGCGGGAGGGCCCTTGGAGACCCAGTACTTC. The full variable domain, in which reference TRBV14 and TRBJ2-5 provide the parts outside the CDR3, is EAGVTQFPSHSVIEKGQTVTLRCDPISGHDNLYWYRRVMGKEIKFLLHFVKESKQDESGMPNNRFLAERTGGTYSTLKVQPAELEDSGVYFCASSQVLGAGGPLETQYFGPGTRLLVL.